These 18 T cell receptor beta chains originate from one sample sequenced in a study of cytomegalovirus exposure and HLA in healthy donors. Clones were sequenced by immunoSEQ multiplex PCR, and TCRdb holds only the in-frame ones, with some missing. Here the sample spans about 360,000 clones, roughly 85% being singletons. The sequenced sample consisted of PBMCs. These receptors originate from a woman aged 18-30 years in good health and CMV-seronegative.

The J gene is TRBJ2-1, the V gene TRBV5-1; 7 bases are shared with TRBD2. With 5 bases clipped from V and 2 bases from J, the junction kept 7 bases outside the gene matches. Germline lookup yields CDR1 SGHRS and CDR2 YFSETQ. CDR3 length: 15 amino acids. CDR3 sequence (DNA): TGCGCCAGCAGGGGCAGGGCGGGGGCCTACAATGAGCAGTTCTTC. This codes for CASRGRAGAYNEQFF.

The chain joins TRBV4-2 to TRBJ1-5; TRBD1 matches at 7 bases. Germline CDR1 is LGHNA and CDR2 is YNFKEQ. V dropped 2 bases and J dropped 3; count of bases not matched to a gene: 10. The CDR3 runs to 17 residues. CDR3 in amino acids: CASSQLDRRTDNQPQHF. CDR3 coding DNA: TGTGCCAGCAGCCAACTGGACAGGCGTACCGACAATCAGCCCCAGCATTTT.

This clone appeared once. The rearrangement uses TRBV19 and TRBJ1-1; D is ambiguous. Between the trimmed V and J ends, which lost 1 base and 0 bases, there was a span of 6 bases. The CDR3 extends over 14 amino acids. Germline values: CDR1 LNHDA, CDR2 SQIVND (reference sequence). The CDR3: CASSIAGMNTEAFF. The CDR3 nucleotides are TGTGCCAGTAGTATAGCGGGGATGAACACTGAAGCTTTCTTT.

V is TRBV2 and J is TRBJ1-1, with TRBD1 as a possible D gene (5 bases). The CDR3 sequence is 14 residues long. Germline values: CDR1 SNHLY, CDR2 FYNNEI. The V end lost 4 bases, the J end lost 4 bases, and 13 bases lay between the germline ends. The CDR3 DNA reads as TGTGCCAGCAGTGTTGTAAAGGGGATCACTGAAGCTTTCTTT. It yields the protein CASSVVKGITEAFF.

This chain uses TRBV27 with TRBJ2-7; a possible D gene is TRBD1 (5 bases). CDR1 and CDR2 (germline): MNHEY, SMNVEV (reference sequence). The CDR3 is 15 amino acids. V was shortened by 8 bases and J by 6 bases, with 23 bases between the two germline ends. The CDR3 sequence is CASGQGSVAPREQYF. Here the CDR3 DNA reads TGTGCCAGCGGCCAGGGCTCGGTAGCCCCCCGCGAGCAGTACTTC.

This clone showed up just once. V usage is TRBV4-1 and J usage is TRBJ1-5; tentatively, D is TRBD1 (6 bases). The CDR3 is made up of 13 amino acids. Trimming removed 4 bases from V and 4 bases from J, with 8 bases in between. Germline lookup yields CDR1 MGHRA and CDR2 YSYEKL. The chain's CDR3 is CASSPQGNQPQHF. As DNA, the CDR3 is TGCGCCAGCAGCCCACAGGGAAATCAGCCCCAGCATTTT.

This clone was seen a single time. The V call is TRBV7-2, the J call TRBJ2-3; TRBD2 matches at 8 bases. The CDR3 runs to 14 residues. V lost 3 bases and J lost 6; bases outside the gene matches: 5. Germline loops: CDR1 SGHTA, CDR2 FQGNSA. The CDR3: CASSLSGRSDTQYF. CDR3 sequence (DNA): TGTGCCAGCAGCTTGAGCGGGAGATCGGATACGCAGTATTTT.

With regard to this clone: Additional DNA sequences in this sample encode the identical CDR3. J is TRBJ2-2 and V is TRBV5-1; 11 bases match TRBD1. The CDR3 spans 15 residues. The V gene's germline CDR1 is SGHRS and CDR2 YFSETQ. J was trimmed by 6 bases and V by 4 bases; bases with no gene match: 5. CDR3 coding DNA: TGCGCCAGCAGCCCCGGACAGGGGGCATCCGGGGAGCTGTTTTTT. As protein: CASSPGQGASGELFF.

This clone appeared once. V is TRBV28 and J is TRBJ2-7, with 7 positions matching TRBD1. V trimming: 2 bases; J trimming: 6 bases; junction bases outside the gene matches: 7. The CDR3 covers 14 residues. Per germline, CDR1 MDHEN and CDR2 SYDVKM. The chain's CDR3 is CASSLHDRAGEQYF. The CDR3 nucleotides read TGTGCCAGCAGTTTACACGACAGGGCTGGCGAGCAGTACTTC.

The chain links TRBV5-1 to TRBJ2-1; 7 bases are a match to TRBD2. CDR3 length: 15 amino acids. J was trimmed by 4 bases and V by 0 bases; bases with no gene match: 4. From germline, CDR1 is SGHRS and CDR2 YFSETQ. CDR3 in amino acids: CASSLEAGLYNEQFF. CDR3 in DNA: TGCGCCAGCAGCTTGGAAGCGGGACTTTACAATGAGCAGTTCTTC.

CDR3 nucleotides: TGTGCCAGCAGCTTGGAACCTAGCCCCGGCGATACGCAGTATTTT. Translating it yields CASSLEPSPGDTQYF. This chain joins TRBV5-4 and TRBJ2-3, with D maybe TRBD2 (5 bases). V lost 0 bases to trimming and J lost 6 bases, with 14 bases between them. CDR3 length: 15 amino acids. Germline values: CDR1 SGHNT, CDR2 YYREEE (reference sequence).

The DNA of the CDR3 is TGTGCCAGCAGAGGGGTAGAAGAGACCCAGTACTTC. Protein product: CASRGVEETQYF. The chain carries TRBV2 and TRBJ2-5, with D perhaps TRBD1 (5 bases). Germline V lookup: CDR1 SNHLY, CDR2 FYNNEI. The V and J ends lost 6 bases and 3 bases respectively, with 8 bases between them. The CDR3 totals 12 residues.

The chain has TRBV2 and TRBJ1-4; the D gene is possibly TRBD1 (5 bases). V was clipped by 1 base and J by 4 bases, with 10 bases between them. CDR3 size: 15 residues. Germline V CDR1 and CDR2: SNHLY, FYNNEI. CDR3 in DNA: TGTGCCAGCAGTGAAGGGCGGGGCAGTAATGAAAAACTGTTTTTT. Protein product: CASSEGRGSNEKLFF.

This rearrangement joins TRBV28 to TRBJ1-2, with D possibly being TRBD1 (5 bases). There are 15 residues in the CDR3. Between the trimmed V and J ends, which lost 3 bases and 4 bases, there was a span of 15 bases. Germline-derived CDR1 and CDR2 are MDHEN and SYDVKM. The CDR3 region has the DNA TGTGCCAGCAGTTTGTCTCGGATGGGGGGCTATGGCTACACCTTC. Protein: CASSLSRMGGYGYTF.

Details on this clone: Other DNA sequences from this sample encode an identical CDR3 as well. The CDR3 spells CASSLSRTDTQYF. CDR3 DNA: TGTGCCAGCAGTTTATCCCGGACAGATACGCAGTATTTT. This chain joins TRBV27 and TRBJ2-3, with D unclear. The V end lost 0 bases, the J end lost 3 bases, and 4 bases lay between the germline ends. Germline V gene data show CDR1 as MNHEY and CDR2 as SMNVEV (reference sequence). The CDR3 has 13 residues.

This clone showed up just once. The V and J genes are TRBV6-5 and TRBJ1-5; D possibly corresponds to TRBD1 (5 bases). This CDR3 region has 14 residues. The ends were cut back, 2 bases at V and 7 bases at J, with 12 bases in the middle. CDR1 MNHEY and CDR2 SVGAGI come from the germline V gene. The CDR3 loop is CASSYGYGGQPQHF. Here the CDR3 DNA reads TGTGCCAGCAGTTACGGGTATGGGGGGCAGCCCCAGCATTTT.

The chain joins TRBV5-4 to TRBJ2-1; 16 nucleotides agree with TRBD2. The CDR3 has 16 amino acids. V gave up 0 bases and J gave up 7 bases; unmatched junction bases: 1. Germline V gene sequence: CDR1 SGHNT, CDR2 YYREEE (reference sequence). CDR3 protein: CASSLGGLAGGNEQFF. The CDR3 DNA is TGTGCCAGCAGCTTGGGGGGACTAGCGGGAGGGAATGAGCAGTTCTTC.

The chain joins TRBV28 to TRBJ1-2; 12 bases fit TRBD1. V shed 5 bases, J shed 7 bases, and the junction held 5 bases outside the gene matches. This CDR3 region has 14 residues. Germline CDR1 MDHEN, CDR2 SYDVKM. CDR3 in DNA: TGTGCCAGCAGTCTAGGGACAGGGGGCAGTGGCTACACCTTC. Amino acids: CASSLGTGGSGYTF.